The clone carrying this TCR beta chain showed up just once. Its antigen is still unknown. The V end was cut by 1 base, the J end by 3 bases, with 9 bases between. This CDR3 comprises 15 residues. The germline gives CDR1 SGHAT, CDR2 FQNNGV. A history of autoimmune disease or systemic immunosuppression excluded patients. The assay was immunoSEQ multiplex PCR, and TCRdb's table has in-frame clones only and misses some. The table lists about 68,000 clones, 91% of them singletons, with around 0.33% in the top ten. This record comes from a study of OX40 agonist ivuxolimab in advanced cancers. Study-level information: All patients had ivuxolimab intravenously every 2 weeks at 0.01 to 10 mg/kg. Males comprised about 78% of the group, whose mean age was approximately 60 years (range roughly 20 to 85).

Findings and limits, study-wide: Antigen specificity was not determined for the expanded peripheral T cells.

V is TRBV11-2 and J is TRBJ2-2; D not resolved. This sample comprised CD4+ or CD8+ T cells sorted from blood, obtained in a trial of the OX40 agonist ivuxolimab. The sequence was obtained from an adult with an advanced solid tumor such as melanoma, head and neck, liver or kidney cancer. For the CDR3, the DNA is TGTGCCAGCAGCTTAGTCGGCGGATACACCGGGGAGCTGTTTTTT. This gives the protein CASSLVGGYTGELFF. Full variable domain (missing parts from reference TRBV11-2 and TRBJ2-2): EAGVAQSPRYKIIEKRQSVAFWCNPISGHATLYWYQQILGQGPKLLIQFQNNGVVDDSQLPKDRFSAERLKGVDSTLKIQPAKLEDSAVYLCASSLVGGYTGELFFGEGSRLTVL.